The entry that follows covers one T cell receptor beta chain sequence. Its binding antigen is unknown. The record has no base qualities; no much larger clone is one base away. This entry is derived from a study of OX40 agonist ivuxolimab in advanced cancers. Describing the broader study: Ivuxolimab, which targeted the costimulatory receptor OX40 (CD134), was an agonistic, fully human IgG2 monoclonal antibody. Patients were allowed to have had prior anti-PD-1, anti-PD-L1 or anti-CTLA-4 therapy, and 40% of the dose-escalation patients had been treated with checkpoint inhibitors. Peripheral TCRbeta sequencing was intended to test whether TCR sequence diversity was altered and clonal T-cell expansion was caused by ivuxolimab. Of the roughly 51 patients in dose escalation, some 20 had hepatocellular carcinoma, some 15 had melanoma, 9 had renal cell carcinoma and 9 had head and neck cancer. Partial responses occurred in three dose-escalation patients: two with cutaneous melanoma and one with hepatocellular carcinoma. In the dose-escalation cohort, 82.7% of patients were male, and the mean age was around 60 years, with a range of about 20 to 90. Intravenous ivuxolimab was administered to patients every 2 weeks at six dose levels: 0.01, 0.1, 0.3, 1.5, 3 and 10 mg/kg. The paper reports the monotherapy dose-escalation portion (N of about 50 patients) of the phase I ivuxolimab trial.

The trim is 11 bases for V and 1 base for J, with a gap of 12 bases between the germline ends. As encoded in the germline V gene, CDR1 is MDHEN while CDR2 is SYDVKM. From the cysteine up to the phenylalanine, the CDR3 has a length of 14 residues. The kept DNA is CDR3 alone, 42 bases in frame from the first base. What the authors observed across the whole study: Which antigens the clonally expanded peripheral T cells were specific for was not determined. Clonal expansion of both CD4+ and CD8+ blood T cells was observed from baseline to week 6 at doses 0.1 to 3.0 mg/kg. In the 0.1-3.0 mg/kg groups, partial responders had among the lowest normalized peripheral clonal expansion, particularly in CD8+ T cells. After ivuxolimab, CD8+ T cells had more expanded clones than CD4+ T cells on average. Low levels of normalized T-cell clonal expansion were also seen in some nonresponding patients.

For sequencing of the TCRbeta CDR3 region, genomic DNA was extracted from the sorted cells. TCRbeta CDR3 regions were sequenced using the immunoSEQ Assay. TCRdb provides this immuneACCESS table in a form limited to in-frame rearrangements. Some clones are lacking; in checked studies, under half of them reflect an unresolved V gene, and why the rest are absent is not known. Counted in this sample were around 80,000 clones; about four fifths of them appeared once. The top ten clones comprise 2.5% to 3% of the sample. Patients with a history of autoimmune disease or receiving systemic immunosuppression were excluded from the trial. Peripheral blood for TCR sequencing was collected from all dose cohorts at baseline, on cycle 4 day 1, and on cycle 7 day 1. Samples were obtained from an open-label, multicenter, first-in-human phase I dose-escalation trial of ivuxolimab. Adults with locally advanced or metastatic head and neck squamous cell, hepatocellular, melanoma or renal cell carcinoma were enrolled in the trial. Before TCR sequencing, CD4+ and CD8+ T cells were separately sorted from peripheral blood.

This sequence uses TRBV28 and TRBJ2-6; the D gene is possibly TRBD1, with 7 bases matching. This sample comprised CD4+ or CD8+ T cells sorted from blood, obtained in a trial of the OX40 agonist ivuxolimab. This sequence was found in an adult with an advanced solid tumor such as melanoma, head and neck, liver or kidney cancer. The DNA sequence is as follows: TGTGCCGCAGGGGGGCTTTCTGGGGCCAACGTCCTGACTTTC. Its protein reads: CAAGGLSGANVLTF.